Below are 24 T cell receptor beta chains sequenced from a single sample in a study of shared clonotypes between healthy human individuals. The data were produced by immunoSEQ multiplex PCR, yet TCRdb's version contains in-frame clones alone and is incomplete. The sample holds 2 million to 2.5 million clones, 90% to 96% seen once. The sequencing input was naive CD4+ T cells sorted from blood. Subset here: CD45RA+ positively selected. These receptors were taken from a man between 18 and 35 years old in good health.

This chain joins TRBV5-1 and TRBJ1-2; tentative D call: TRBD1 (5 bases). V was shortened by 1 base and J by 8 bases, with 18 bases between the two germline ends. The CDR3 has 15 amino acids. CDR1 is SGHRS and CDR2 is YFSETQ in the germline V gene. DNA for the CDR3: TGCGCCAGCAGCTTGCAGGGCGCGGGCTTTGGGGGCTACACCTTC. Protein product: CASSLQGAGFGGYTF. Supplemented by reference TRBV5-1 and TRBJ1-2, the full variable domain reads KAGVTQTPRYLIKTRGQQVTLSCSPISGHRSVSWYQQTPGQGLQFLFEYFSETQRNKGNFPGRFSGRQFSNSRSEMNVSTLELGDSALYLCASSLQGAGFGGYTFGSGTRLTVV.

This rearrangement joins TRBV7-8 to TRBJ2-2; D call uncertain. CDR3 size: 13 residues. Trimming removed 5 bases from V and 5 bases from J, with 9 bases in between. Germline values: CDR1 SGHVS, CDR2 FQNEAQ. The CDR3 here is CASSPVKTGELFF. As DNA, the CDR3 is TGTGCCAGCAGCCCCGTTAAGACCGGGGAGCTGTTTTTT.

The V gene is TRBV11-2, the J gene TRBJ2-7; tentative D call: TRBD1 (5 bases). V was clipped by 5 bases and J by 2 bases, with 13 bases between them. The CDR3 covers 14 residues. Germline V gene sequence: CDR1 SGHAT, CDR2 FQNNGV. CDR3 DNA sequence: TGTGCCAGCAGCCCTCAAACAGGAGCCTACGAGCAGTACTTC. This translates into CASSPQTGAYEQYF.

The chain links TRBV6-1 to TRBJ1-5; a weak D match, TRBD1 (5 bases). Germline V gene lookup returns CDR1 MNHNS and CDR2 SASEGT. Trimming stripped 2 bases from V and 5 bases from J, with 13 bases between. The CDR3 is 15 residues long. The CDR3 spells CASSESDRRYQPQHF. CDR3 DNA sequence: TGTGCCAGCAGTGAAAGTGACAGAAGATATCAGCCCCAGCATTTT.

The CDR3 is CASSWAGVVTEAFF. The DNA for the CDR3 is TGTGCCAGCAGTTGGGCAGGGGTCGTCACTGAAGCTTTCTTT. The chain recombines TRBV6-5 with TRBJ1-1, with D perhaps TRBD1 (6 bases). CDR1 is MNHEY, CDR2 SVGAGI, per germline. The ends were cut back, 4 bases at V and 4 bases at J, with 13 bases in the middle. CDR3 length: 14 amino acids.

The V gene is TRBV15, the J gene TRBJ2-4; D is possibly TRBD1 (5 bases). Trimming removed 0 bases at V and 0 bases at J, with 15 bases between. This CDR3 contains 18 residues. In germline, CDR1 is LNHNV, CDR2 YYDKDF (reference sequence). The CDR3 region is CATSREKGQVRAKNIQYF. In DNA form, the CDR3 reads TGTGCCACCAGCAGAGAGAAGGGGCAGGTCAGAGCCAAAAACATTCAGTACTTC.

V usage is TRBV29-1 and J usage is TRBJ1-2; tentative D call: TRBD1 (5 bases). Germline CDR1 and CDR2: SQVTM and ANQGSEA. There are 13 residues in the CDR3. V dropped 4 bases and J dropped 4 bases, with 13 bases sitting between them. The CDR3 region is CSVGQGSGYGYTF. CDR3 in DNA: TGCAGCGTTGGCCAGGGTTCAGGCTATGGCTACACCTTC.

The chain employs TRBV11-2 and TRBJ2-7; D might be TRBD1 (6 bases). The V gene lost 5 bases and the J gene lost 6 bases, with 14 bases spanning the gap. Germline CDR1 reads SGHAT; CDR2 reads FQNNGV. This CDR3 comprises 13 residues. The CDR3 is CASSQTGWGEQYF. In DNA form, the CDR3 reads TGTGCCAGCAGCCAGACAGGTTGGGGCGAGCAGTACTTC.

The chain uses TRBV18 and TRBJ2-1, with D tentatively TRBD2 (5 bases). Trimming pared 0 bases from V and 8 bases from J, leaving 8 bases between. Germline CDR1 and CDR2: KGHSH and LQKENI. The CDR3 extends over 13 amino acids. This chain's CDR3 is CASSPPAGHEQFF. CDR3 nucleotides: TGTGCCAGCTCACCACCGGCGGGTCATGAGCAGTTCTTC.

The rearrangement links TRBV10-3 to TRBJ2-7; 7 bases fit TRBD2. The V segment lost 4 bases and the J segment 0 bases; nucleotides outside the gene matches: 3. The CDR3 contains 14 residues. Germline assignment: CDR1 ENHRY and CDR2 SYGVKD. The CDR3 DNA reads TGTGCCATCAGTGGGGTAGCGGGCTCCTACGAGCAGTACTTC. It is translated as CAISGVAGSYEQYF.

In the case of this clone: The sample has other DNA sequences that encode this CDR3 too. The gene calls are TRBV10-3 and TRBJ1-1; 9 bases map to TRBD1. Germline assignment: CDR1 ENHRY and CDR2 SYGVKD. CDR3 length: 11 amino acids. V lost 8 bases and J lost 5; bases outside the gene matches: 0. For the CDR3, the DNA is TGTGCCATCGGACAGGGGACTGAAGCTTTCTTT. Translation gives CAIGQGTEAFF.

Here the CDR3 reads CASTGGQGRYQPQHF. In DNA form, the CDR3 reads TGTGCCAGCACGGGGGGGCAGGGCCGGTATCAGCCCCAGCATTTT. The chain recombines TRBV28 with TRBJ1-5, with D maybe TRBD1 (6 bases). The V gene lost 7 bases and the J gene lost 5 bases, with 18 bases spanning the gap. The CDR3 is 15 residues long. Germline-derived CDR1 and CDR2 are MDHEN and SYDVKM.

As concerns this clone: Other DNA sequences of this sample code for an identical CDR3. The rearrangement uses TRBV25-1 and TRBJ1-6, with 8 bases aligning to TRBD1. In germline, CDR1 is MGHDK, CDR2 SYGVNS. This CDR3 contains 13 residues. The ends lost 6 bases at V and 9 bases at J; junction bases unmatched: 4. CDR3 DNA sequence: TGTGCCAGCAGCGGACAGGGTGTTTCACCCCTCCACTTT. It is translated as CASSGQGVSPLHF.

The genes are TRBV7-3 and TRBJ2-3; TRBD2 might be the D (5 bases). From germline, CDR1 is SGHTA and CDR2 FQGTGA. Trimming pared 0 bases from V and 10 bases from J, leaving 11 bases between. The CDR3 runs 13 residues. The CDR3 reads CASSLTPERPQYF. Here the CDR3 DNA reads TGTGCCAGCAGCTTAACCCCCGAGCGGCCGCAGTATTTT.

This clone appeared a single time. This chain uses TRBV5-1 with TRBJ2-7; perhaps TRBD1 as D (6 bases). Germline V gene sequence: CDR1 SGHRS, CDR2 YFSETQ. V lost 0 bases and J lost 3, with 22 bases in between. This CDR3 region has 18 residues. This CDR3 is CASSLATYTPGTNYEQYF. The CDR3 bases are TGCGCCAGCAGCTTGGCTACCTATACTCCCGGGACAAACTACGAGCAGTACTTC.

The chain carries TRBV28 and TRBJ1-3; a possible D gene is TRBD1 (6 bases). V was trimmed by 10 bases and J by 0 bases, leaving 16 bases between them. CDR3 length: 15 amino acids. CDR1 and CDR2 (germline): MDHEN, SYDVKM. As DNA, the CDR3 is TGTGCCACCTTAACCGGGACACGCTCTGGAAACACCATATATTTT. Encoded protein: CATLTGTRSGNTIYF. Looking up the rest from reference TRBV28 and TRBJ1-3 gives the full variable domain: DVKVTQSSRYLVKRTGEKVFLECVQDMDHENMFWYRQDPGLGLRLIYFSYDVKMKEKGDIPEGYSVSREKKERFSLILESASTNQTSMYLCATLTGTRSGNTIYFGEGSWLTVV.

The V call is TRBV11-2, the J call TRBJ2-1, with 8 bases matching TRBD2. Per the germline V gene, CDR1 is SGHAT and CDR2 is FQNNGV. Trimming took 1 base from V and 10 from J; bases not matched to a gene: 6. The CDR3 totals 14 residues. CDR3 loop: CASSLAGGPGEQFF. CDR3 nucleotide sequence: TGTGCCAGCAGCTTAGCGGGGGGGCCTGGCGAGCAGTTCTTC.

The table lists this clone with a count of one. This chain links TRBV9 with TRBJ1-4, with 9 bases fitting TRBD1. Germline V gene lookup returns CDR1 SGDLS and CDR2 YYNGEE. The CDR3 loop spans 15 amino acids. The J segment lost 7 bases and the V segment lost 4 bases, leaving 8 bases of the junction unmatched. The chain's CDR3 is CASSIGTGLTEKLFF. In DNA, the CDR3 is TGTGCCAGCAGCATTGGGACAGGGTTAACTGAAAAACTGTTTTTT.

Points on this clone: This sample also contains other DNA sequences that code for the same CDR3. The chain joins TRBV28 to TRBJ2-7; the D gene is possibly TRBD1 (6 bases). The ends were cut back, 4 bases at V and 0 bases at J, with 10 bases in the middle. Germline assignment: CDR1 MDHEN and CDR2 SYDVKM. This CDR3 has 14 residues. This CDR3 is CASSSGQSSYEQYF. The CDR3 bases are TGTGCCAGCAGTTCGGGACAAAGCTCCTACGAGCAGTACTTC.

J is TRBJ1-1 and V is TRBV5-1; D might be TRBD1 (6 bases). V was cut by 0 bases and J by 0 bases, with 9 bases left in between. The CDR3 is made up of 15 amino acids. From germline, CDR1 is SGHRS and CDR2 YFSETQ. The CDR3 DNA is TGCGCCAGCAGCTTGGGACAGGCAATGAACACTGAAGCTTTCTTT. Amino acid sequence: CASSLGQAMNTEAFF.

Worth noting for this clone: Relative to the germline gene, one junction end is altered; a read error may explain this. This chain uses TRBV30 with TRBJ2-3; D gene uncertain. The V gene's germline CDR1 is GTSNPN and CDR2 SVGIG (reference sequence). The CDR3 loop spans 14 amino acids. CDR3 sequence reads: CAWSVQRNTNTQYF. The CDR3 coding sequence is TGTGCCTGGAGTGTACAGAGAAACACAAATACGCAGTATTTT.

Remarks on this clone: An end of the junction differs from the germline gene, which may be a read error. This rearrangement joins TRBV7-2 to TRBJ2-2; D is unclear. Germline V gene data show CDR1 as SGHTA and CDR2 as FQGNSA. CDR3 length: 12 amino acids. CDR3 sequence (DNA): TGTGCCAGCAGCTTAGGGTCAAGGGAACTGTTTTTT. Residues: CASSLGSRELFF.

This clone was detected only once. Other nucleotide sequences from this sample produce the same CDR3. The V gene is TRBV6-5, the J gene TRBJ2-5; no clear D gene. The CDR3 is 11 residues long. Germline CDR1 reads MNHEY; CDR2 reads SVGAGI. V lost 4 bases and J 7 bases, leaving 7 bases between the germline ends. The CDR3 DNA follows: TGTGCCAGCAGTTCCGTGGGGACCCAGTACTTC. Translated, it gives CASSSVGTQYF.

The chain employs TRBV6-5 and TRBJ1-5, with 7 bases identical to TRBD1. The V and J ends lost 9 bases and 2 bases, in that order; junction bases with no gene match: 4. The CDR3 consists of 13 residues. Germline lookup yields CDR1 MNHEY and CDR2 SVGAGI. DNA for the CDR3: TGTGCCAGTCAAGGACAGGGCAATCAGCCCCAGCATTTT. Protein product: CASQGQGNQPQHF.